The 9 T cell receptor beta chains given below trace back to one sample, sequenced in a study of identical twins (dated by TCRdb to between 2015 and 2016). Libraries were constructed by 5' RACE. The reads were generated on an Illumina HiSeq 2000. TCRdb redid the processing of the public reads, applying fastp at Q25 and MiXCR, and retained in-frame beta chains. Merged by CDR3 protein, the rows form single entries marked with the most common genes and DNA. This sample lists 500,000 to 650,000 distinct CDR3 sequences; around 7.5% were detected once. The ten largest clones capture about 1.5% of the sample. The data were also submitted as part of a second study, on yellow fever vaccine responses in identical twins.

The sequenced sample was PBMCs. These TCRs come from a woman under 30 in good health.

This clonotype was recorded many times. The chain employs TRBV7-8 and TRBJ2-3, with D possibly TRBD1 on 5 matching bases. The ends were cut back, 1 base at V and 2 bases at J, with 10 bases in the middle. Per the germline V gene, CDR1 is SGHVS and CDR2 is FQNEAQ. The CDR3 contains 15 residues. CDR3 sequence reads: CASSLVSGNTDTQYF. As DNA, the CDR3 is TGTGCCAGCAGCTTAGTCTCAGGGAACACAGATACGCAGTATTTT.

This clonotype was counted only a few times. V usage is TRBV6-1 and J usage is TRBJ2-2; TRBD1 aligns across 11 bases. Germline assignment: CDR1 MNHNS and CDR2 SASEGT. After removal of 8 bases from V and 5 bases from J, the junction contained 13 bases not matched to a gene. This CDR3 spans 17 amino acids. The CDR3 reads CASWDRGTSSRTGELFF. The CDR3 nucleotides read TGTGCCAGCTGGGACAGGGGGACCTCCTCGAGGACCGGGGAGCTGTTTTTT.

In this sample, this clonotype turned up a few times. The rearrangement uses TRBV5-1 and TRBJ1-5; unclear D gene. Germline lookup yields CDR1 SGHRS and CDR2 YFSETQ. V lost 0 bases and J 1 base, leaving 11 bases between the germline ends. The CDR3 loop spans 16 amino acids. Here the CDR3 reads CASSLEPAISNQPQHF. CDR3 nucleotides: TGCGCCAGCAGCTTGGAACCAGCAATAAGCAATCAGCCCCAGCATTTT. The full variable domain, with the rest looked up from reference TRBV5-1 and TRBJ1-5, is KAGVTQTPRYLIKTRGQQVTLSCSPISGHRSVSWYQQTPGQGLQFLFEYFSETQRNKGNFPGRFSGRQFSNSRSEMNVSTLELGDSALYLCASSLEPAISNQPQHFGDGTRLSIL.

This clonotype was detected many times. This chain links TRBV25-1 with TRBJ2-1; D is ambiguous. CDR3 length: 16 amino acids. Between the trimmed V and J ends, which lost 2 bases and 1 base, there was a span of 12 bases. From germline, CDR1 is MGHDK and CDR2 SYGVNS. The DNA for the CDR3 is TGTGCCAGCAGTGAAGATCTACCCGGTTCCTACAATGAGCAGTTCTTC. Translated, it gives CASSEDLPGSYNEQFF.

The genes are TRBV7-2 and TRBJ2-5, with TRBD2 matching 13 bases. Germline values: CDR1 SGHTA, CDR2 FQGNSA. Trimming removed 0 bases from V and 5 bases from J; junction bases left unmatched: 6. This CDR3 is 17 amino acids long. CDR3 residues: CASSLALAGGLGETQYF. DNA for the CDR3: TGTGCCAGCAGCTTAGCACTAGCGGGAGGGCTAGGGGAGACCCAGTACTTC. Together with reference TRBV7-2 and TRBJ2-5, the CDR3 gives the full variable domain: GAGVSQSPSNKVTEKGKDVELRCDPISGHTALYWYRQSLGQGLEFLIYFQGNSAPDKSGLPSDRFSAERTGGSVSTLTIQRTQQEDSAVYLCASSLALAGGLGETQYFGPGTRLLVL.

In this sample, this clonotype turned up a few times. The CDR3 here is CASSRIGYEQYV. The CDR3 bases are TGTGCCAGCAGCCGGATAGGGTACGAGCAGTACGTC. The chain carries TRBV11-2 and TRBJ2-7; D is unresolved. V was trimmed by 5 bases and J by 4 bases, leaving 9 bases between them. The germline V gene has CDR1 SGHAT and CDR2 FQNNGV. This CDR3 is built from 12 residues.

The chain carries TRBV24-1 and TRBJ1-1; 8 positions agree with TRBD1. Germline V gene sequence: CDR1 KGHDR, CDR2 SFDVKD. The CDR3 runs to 13 residues. V lost 9 bases to trimming and J lost 5 bases; unmatched junction nucleotides: 7. The CDR3 region is CATGGTGGTEAFF. The CDR3 DNA reads as TGTGCCACCGGCGGGACAGGAGGTACTGAAGCTTTCTTT.

V and J are TRBV5-6 and TRBJ2-2, with D tentatively TRBD1 (5 bases). The CDR3 is 14 residues long. With 4 bases removed from V and 4 bases from J, the gap between germline ends came to 11 bases. Germline lookup yields CDR1 SGHDT and CDR2 YYEEEE. CDR3 region: CASSAGHLTGELFF. The CDR3 coding sequence is TGTGCCAGCAGCGCCGGACACCTCACCGGGGAGCTGTTTTTT.

This clonotype showed up many times. This sequence joins TRBV10-3 and TRBJ2-3, with no clear D. The CDR3 contains 12 residues. Trimming removed 3 bases at V and 3 bases at J, with 4 bases between. Per germline, CDR1 ENHRY and CDR2 SYGVKD. The CDR3 region is CAISERTDTQYF. The CDR3 nucleotides are TGTGCCATCAGTGAAAGGACAGATACGCAGTATTTT.